The 27 T cell receptor beta chains given below trace back to one sample, sequenced in a study of blood T cells in healthy people across ages (dated by TCRdb to the mid-2010s). The library came from 5' RACE. Reads for this sample came from an Illumina HiSeq 2500. The second PCR ran for about 6 to 11 cycles and used a J-beta primer mix along with a sample-barcoded 5' primer. TCRdb's own reprocessing of the public reads used fastp at Q25 and MiXCR and kept productive beta chains. Each record represents a unique CDR3 protein, reported with the most common genes and DNA among its rows. Within this sample are about 1.8 million distinct CDR3 sequences, with about 49% of them counted one time only. Of the sample, 2.1% is held by the ten largest clones. Sequenced sample: blood. The receptors were sampled from a woman aged 40 to 55 in good health.

V usage is TRBV6-1 and J usage is TRBJ2-3, with TRBD2 matching 10 bases. V trimming: 3 bases; J trimming: 2 bases; junction bases outside the gene matches: 11. Germline assignment: CDR1 MNHNS and CDR2 SASEGT. CDR3 length: 18 amino acids. The CDR3 DNA is TGTGCCAGCAGTGAGAAGGCATTACTAGCGGGGCCCACAGATACGCAGTATTTT. Translated, it gives CASSEKALLAGPTDTQYF.

The chain combines TRBV18 with TRBJ2-5, with 9 positions matching TRBD1. The ends lost 3 bases at V and 4 bases at J; junction bases unmatched: 9. Germline assignment: CDR1 KGHSH and CDR2 LQKENI. The CDR3 is 16 amino acids. The chain's CDR3 is CASSPGTGRSGETQYF. CDR3 DNA: TGTGCCAGCTCACCGGGGACAGGGCGGTCCGGAGAGACCCAGTACTTC.

This clonotype was detected once. The chain carries TRBV6-5 and TRBJ1-2; 10 nucleotides line up with TRBD1. Germline CDR1 and CDR2: MNHEY and SVGAGI. There are 13 residues in the CDR3. With 7 bases clipped from V and 8 bases from J, the junction kept 7 bases outside the gene matches. CDR3 nucleotide sequence: TGTGCCAGCACCCAGACAGGGGGCCAGGGCTACACCTTC. Translating it yields CASTQTGGQGYTF.

This clonotype was picked up a small number of times. This chain uses TRBV5-1 with TRBJ2-3, with 14 bases identical to TRBD2. Trimming removed 4 bases from V and 4 bases from J; junction bases left unmatched: 5. The CDR3 totals 16 residues. The germline gives CDR1 SGHRS, CDR2 YFSETQ. The CDR3 region is CASSPGLAGGSDTQYF. The DNA of the CDR3 is TGCGCCAGCAGCCCCGGACTAGCGGGGGGCTCAGATACGCAGTATTTT. Full variable domain (outside the CDR3, taken from reference TRBV5-1 and TRBJ2-3): KAGVTQTPRYLIKTRGQQVTLSCSPISGHRSVSWYQQTPGQGLQFLFEYFSETQRNKGNFPGRFSGRQFSNSRSEMNVSTLELGDSALYLCASSPGLAGGSDTQYFGPGTRLTVL.

J is TRBJ2-1 and V is TRBV7-2, with D perhaps TRBD1 or TRBD2 (6 bases each). The ends were cut back, 4 bases at V and 0 bases at J, with 19 bases in the middle. CDR1 and CDR2 from the germline V gene are SGHTA and FQGNSA. The length of the CDR3 is 18 residues. The chain's CDR3 is CASSSPHRGRRSYNEQFF. The CDR3 coding sequence is TGTGCCAGCAGCTCGCCTCATAGGGGGAGGCGCTCCTACAATGAGCAGTTCTTC.

The chain combines TRBV6-2 or TRBV6-3 with TRBJ2-1; possibly TRBD1 for D (6 bases). Germline lookup yields CDR1 MNHEY and CDR2 SVGEGT. This CDR3 spans 17 amino acids. Trimming cost V 2 bases and J 1 base, with 15 bases left between them. The CDR3 protein is CASSYGLGAWSYNEQFF. The CDR3, as DNA: TGTGCCAGCAGTTACGGCTTGGGGGCATGGTCCTACAATGAGCAGTTCTTC.

This chain links TRBV27 with TRBJ2-1; 8 bases match TRBD2. The J call is doubtful: the DNA matches TRBJ2-7 better. The CDR3 consists of 18 residues. Germline loops: CDR1 MNHEY, CDR2 SMNVEV (reference sequence). The CDR3 region is CASSLNKGGLGSYNEQYF. The CDR3 DNA follows: TGTGCCAGCAGTTTAAATAAGGGGGGACTAGGGTCCTACAATGAGCAGTACTTC.

This clonotype came up many times. The rearrangement uses TRBV29-1 and TRBJ1-2; 7 nucleotides match TRBD1. This CDR3 contains 12 residues. The V segment lost 6 bases and the J segment 4 bases; nucleotides outside the gene matches: 5. From germline, CDR1 is SQVTM and CDR2 ANQGSEA. The CDR3 nucleotides read TGCAGCGTCGACGGGACAGCCTATGGCTACACCTTC. This gives the protein CSVDGTAYGYTF.

This clonotype was seen only a few times. In nucleotides, the CDR3 is TGTGCCAGCAGTTACTCCCGACAGGGTGGGAACAATGAGCAGTTCTTC. Translated: CASSYSRQGGNNEQFF. J is TRBJ2-1 and V is TRBV6-2 or TRBV6-3; 7 bases are shared with TRBD1. V lost 0 bases and J lost 5; bases outside the gene matches: 7. This CDR3 comprises 16 residues. From germline, CDR1 is MNHEY and CDR2 SVGEGT.

This clonotype appeared a single time. The rearrangement joins TRBV3-1 to TRBJ1-1, with 8 bases fitting TRBD1. Unmatched junction bases numbered 13, after V lost 0 bases and J lost 4 bases. The CDR3 has 18 amino acids. Germline lookup yields CDR1 LGHDT and CDR2 YNNKEL (reference sequence). The CDR3 protein is CASSQEVPGQGASTEAFF. CDR3 sequence (DNA): TGTGCCAGCAGCCAAGAAGTCCCCGGCCAGGGGGCCAGCACTGAAGCTTTCTTT.

Here the CDR3 reads CATSDSEKLTNTEAFF. CDR3 in DNA: TGTGCCACCAGTGATTCGGAGAAGCTCACGAACACTGAAGCTTTCTTT. The rearrangement links TRBV24-1 to TRBJ1-1; D remains unclear. With 2 bases removed from V and 1 base from J, the gap between germline ends came to 13 bases. This CDR3 contains 16 residues. Germline loops: CDR1 KGHDR, CDR2 SFDVKD.

J is TRBJ2-5 and V is TRBV7-8, with D tentatively TRBD2 (5 bases). The length of the CDR3 is 16 residues. The germline CDR1 and CDR2 sequences are SGHVS and FQNEAQ. V lost 4 bases and J lost 3, with 18 bases in between. CDR3 nucleotide sequence: TGTGCCAGCAGCTGGCGTCTTTTAGGACTCGAAGAGACCCAGTACTTC. Translating it yields CASSWRLLGLEETQYF.

Only one count was recorded for this clonotype. The rearrangement links TRBV5-5 to TRBJ2-4; 9 bases line up with TRBD1. Germline-derived CDR1 and CDR2 are SGHKS and YYEKEE (reference sequence). V shed 1 base, J shed 8 bases, and the junction held 7 bases outside the gene matches. The CDR3 has 15 amino acids. The CDR3 loop is CASSLSIDRGDIQYF. CDR3 nucleotides: TGTGCCAGCAGCTTGAGTATCGACAGGGGGGACATTCAGTACTTC.

The rearrangement uses TRBV7-2 and TRBJ2-5, with D possibly matching TRBD1 (6 bases). Germline CDR1 is SGHTA and CDR2 is FQGNSA. The V and J ends lost 0 bases and 1 base respectively, with 9 bases between them. This CDR3 comprises 15 residues. The CDR3 DNA is TGTGCCAGCAGCTTAGCGGGGGCCGGCCAAGAGACCCAGTACTTC. This translates into CASSLAGAGQETQYF. Based on the CDR3 plus reference TRBV7-2 and TRBJ2-5, the full variable domain is GAGVSQSPSNKVTEKGKDVELRCDPISGHTALYWYRQSLGQGLEFLIYFQGNSAPDKSGLPSDRFSAERTGGSVSTLTIQRTQQEDSAVYLCASSLAGAGQETQYFGPGTRLLVL.

Of note for this clonotype: The junction shows a germline mismatch at one end, possibly a read error. The J gene is TRBJ2-7, the V gene TRBV7-2, with 13 bases aligning to TRBD2. Germline assignment: CDR1 SGHTA and CDR2 FQGNSA. The CDR3 runs to 19 residues. The CDR3 DNA reads TGTGCCAGCAGCTTTCTACTAGCGGGGGGGCCGCGCAAATCCTACAAGCAGTACTTC. Its translation: CASSFLLAGGPRKSYKQYF.

The chain joins TRBV5-1 to TRBJ2-3; the D call may be TRBD1 or TRBD2 (6 bases each). The CDR3 contains 16 residues. Germline assignment: CDR1 SGHRS and CDR2 YFSETQ. V lost 7 bases to trimming and J lost 2 bases, with 20 bases between them. The DNA of the CDR3 is TGCGCCAGCGGCTCCGCCGGGGGCGCCATCACAGATACGCAGTATTTT. Amino acid sequence: CASGSAGGAITDTQYF.

The chain joins TRBV4-1 to TRBJ1-4; D might be TRBD1 (6 bases). The CDR3 covers 15 residues. The germline V gene has CDR1 MGHRA and CDR2 YSYEKL. The V end lost 4 bases, the J end lost 6 bases, and 15 bases lay between the germline ends. CDR3 in DNA: TGCGCCAGCAGCCTAGTACGCGGGGGGCATGAAAAACTGTTTTTT. Its translation: CASSLVRGGHEKLFF.

The V and J genes are TRBV6-1 and TRBJ1-6; no clear D. V was shortened by 3 bases and J by 6 bases, with 12 bases between the two germline ends. This CDR3 contains 15 residues. The germline CDR1 and CDR2 sequences are MNHNS and SASEGT. The CDR3 loop reads CASSDVRRVNSPLHF. DNA for the CDR3: TGTGCCAGCAGTGATGTGCGGCGGGTTAATTCACCCCTCCACTTT.

The rearrangement uses TRBV5-1 and TRBJ1-2; a possible D gene is TRBD1 (6 bases). This CDR3 contains 17 residues. CDR1 and CDR2 (germline): SGHRS, YFSETQ. The V end lost 1 base, the J end lost 4 bases, and 20 bases lay between the germline ends. CDR3 residues: CASSLLVKGEESYGYTF. The CDR3 nucleotides read TGCGCCAGCAGCTTGTTGGTGAAGGGGGAGGAGAGCTATGGCTACACCTTC.

This chain uses TRBV5-1 with TRBJ1-1; possible D gene TRBD1, 5 bases. The V end lost 2 bases, the J end lost 1 base, and 9 bases lay between the germline ends. The CDR3 covers 14 residues. Germline-derived CDR1 and CDR2 are SGHRS and YFSETQ. In DNA form, the CDR3 reads TGCGCCAGCAGCTTCGCGACAGCGAACACTGAAGCTTTCTTT. Its protein is CASSFATANTEAFF.

The chain couples TRBV7-6 to TRBJ1-1; no reliable D call. Trimming took off 0 bases at V and 7 bases at J, with 12 bases between the two ends. The CDR3 totals 14 residues. Germline-derived CDR1 and CDR2 are SGHVS and FNYEAQ. CDR3 sequence (DNA): TGTGCCAGCAGCTTAGCCACGGACGGACTTGAAGCTTTCTTT. Translation gives CASSLATDGLEAFF.

This chain connects TRBV4-3 to TRBJ2-5; no clear D gene. Trimming took 0 bases from V and 2 from J, leaving 10 bases between them. CDR1 is LGHNA and CDR2 is YSLEER in the germline V gene. This CDR3 region has 15 residues. The CDR3: CASSQDRRTQETQYF. The CDR3 DNA is TGCGCCAGCAGCCAAGATCGCAGGACGCAAGAGACCCAGTACTTC.

This clonotype turned up a few times. CDR3 nucleotides: TGTGCCAGCAGCTTAGGAGACAGGGGAGGCGAGCAGTACTTC. Amino acid sequence: CASSLGDRGGEQYF. This chain links TRBV7-9 with TRBJ2-7, with 8 bases lining up with TRBD1. Germline V lookup: CDR1 SEHNR, CDR2 FQNEAQ (reference sequence). This CDR3 contains 14 residues. V lost 1 base and J lost 6; bases outside the gene matches: 5.

This chain links TRBV7-2 with TRBJ2-7; D is tentatively TRBD1 or TRBD2 (5 bases each). Deletions cut 2 bases from V and 4 bases from J, with 9 bases between. CDR1 SGHTA and CDR2 FQGNSA come from the germline V gene. The CDR3 is 13 amino acids. CDR3 nucleotides: TGTGCCAGCAGCTTATTGGGGGTTTACGAGCAGTACTTC. This gives the protein CASSLLGVYEQYF.

The sample holds one count of this clonotype. This chain uses TRBV28 with TRBJ1-5; 9 nucleotides agree with TRBD1. After removal of 7 bases from V and 5 bases from J, the junction contained 9 bases not matched to a gene. CDR3 length: 15 amino acids. CDR1 MDHEN and CDR2 SYDVKM come from the germline V gene. CDR3 in amino acids: CASTPRTGVDQPQHF. The CDR3 bases are TGTGCCAGCACCCCTCGGACAGGGGTGGATCAGCCCCAGCATTTT.

The CDR3 nucleotides are TGCAGTGCTAGAGATCGGGGGACAGGGGGTGAAAAACTGTTTTTT. Translation gives CSARDRGTGGEKLFF. V is TRBV20-1 and J is TRBJ1-4; TRBD1 agrees at 11 bases. Germline CDR1 reads DFQATT; CDR2 reads SNEGSKA (reference sequence). J lost 7 bases, V lost 0 bases, and 4 bases had no gene match. The CDR3 has 15 residues.

The sample holds a few counts of this clonotype. The chain links TRBV6-5 to TRBJ2-5, with TRBD2 matching over 9 bases. This CDR3 has 15 residues. V dropped 0 bases and J dropped 7; count of bases not matched to a gene: 6. The germline V gene encodes CDR1 MNHEY and CDR2 SVGAGI. CDR3 bases: TGTGCCAGCAGTTACTCGGAACGGACTAGCGTGACCCAGTACTTC. This sequence encodes CASSYSERTSVTQYF.